A selection of T cell receptor beta chains follows, all from one sample in a study of blood T cell repertoires in COVID-19. The repertoire was sequenced with immunoSEQ multiplex PCR; TCRdb's copy has only in-frame clones and lacks some. This table has about 300,000 clones, nearly 90% appearing once. Source material: PBMCs or T cells enriched from blood (not recorded which). The source of these receptors is a woman in her 30s who had recovered from COVID-19. Each CDR3 is given with its conserved first and last residue. Each record gives: J gene, clone size, D gene, V gene, CDR3 DNA, CDR3 protein. A D gene is named only where the DNA matches it firmly. Some rows have no size entry. The others give once, few or many, or a class for an expanded clone.

TRBJ1-6 | - | - | TRBV3-1/TRBV3-2 | TGTGCCAGCAGCCCCGCGGGGCTTTCACCCCTCCACTTT | CASSPAGLSPLHF
TRBJ2-3 | - | - | TRBV5-4 | TGTGCCAGCAGCTTAGGTGGGGGGGCCAACACAGATACGCAGTATTTT | CASSLGGGANTDTQYF
TRBJ1-2 | - | TRBD1 | TRBV29-1 | TGCAGCGTTGGAGTAACAGGGGGCAGCTATGGCTACACCTTC | CSVGVTGGSYGYTF
TRBJ1-2 | - | TRBD1 | TRBV5-5 | TGTGCCAGCAGGCAAGACCCGGGACAGTCCTATGGCTACACCTTC | CASRQDPGQSYGYTF
TRBJ1-5 | - | - | TRBV6-5 | TGTGCCAGCAGACCGTCAGGACAGAACAATCAGCCCCAGCATTTT | CASRPSGQNNQPQHF
TRBJ2-5 | - | - | TRBV7-8 | TGTGCCAGCAGCCCAGGACTACTCCAAGAGACCCAGTACTTC | CASSPGLLQETQYF
TRBJ2-7 | - | TRBD1 | TRBV30 | TGTGCCTGGAGTGTGTTTAAGGACAGGGACTACGAGCAGTACTTC | CAWSVFKDRDYEQYF
TRBJ2-2 | - | TRBD2 | TRBV7-9 | TGTGCCAGCTTTGGGAGGGCCGGGGAGCTGTTTTTT | CASFGRAGELFF
TRBJ2-1 | - | TRBD2 | TRBV3-1/TRBV3-2 | TGTGCCAGCAGCCAAGAGCGGGGGGGCTACAATGAGCAGTTCTTC | CASSQERGGYNEQFF
TRBJ1-6 | - | TRBD1 | TRBV30 | TGTGCCTGGAGTGCGAACAGGGGGCGATCCTATAATTCACCCCTCCACTTT | CAWSANRGRSYNSPLHF
TRBJ2-7 | - | - | TRBV11-2 | TGTGCCAGCAGCTTAGAGTTCTGGCGGCCGAACTTC | CASSLEFWRPNF
TRBJ1-2 | few | - | TRBV13 | TGTGCCAGCAGCTTAGTAGCGGCAGCCTATGGCTACACCTTC | CASSLVAAAYGYTF
TRBJ1-5 | - | TRBD1 | TRBV11-2 | TGTGCCAGCAGCCCGAGGGGGCAGAATCAGCCCCAGCATTTT | CASSPRGQNQPQHF
TRBJ1-6 | - | TRBD1 | TRBV14 | TGTGCCAGCAGCCAACTTACGGACAGGACGAATTCACCCCTCCACTTT | CASSQLTDRTNSPLHF
TRBJ1-2 | - | - | TRBV18 | TGTGCCAGCTCACCGGGCAGCACGCCTAACTATGGCTACACCTTC | CASSPGSTPNYGYTF
TRBJ2-4 | - | - | TRBV6-2/TRBV6-3 | TGTGCCAGCACCCCTTGGGGAGGAGCCAAAAACATTCAGTACTTC | CASTPWGGAKNIQYF
TRBJ1-2 | - | - | TRBV9 | TGTGCCAGCAGCGCCGACAGCTCTACCTATGGCTACACCTTC | CASSADSSTYGYTF
TRBJ1-2 | - | - | TRBV7-9 | TGTGCCAGCAGCTTAGGGTCGGGGTTTGATGGCTACACCTTC | CASSLGSGFDGYTF
TRBJ1-1 | - | TRBD1 | TRBV5-1 | TGCGCCAGCAGCTCGGACGGGACAGCCCCGGCTGAAGCTTTCTTT | CASSSDGTAPAEAFF
TRBJ2-1 | - | TRBD2 | TRBV19 | TGTGCCAGTAGTAGGGCTAGCGGGGGCTACAATGAGCAGTTCTTC | CASSRASGGYNEQFF
TRBJ1-6 | - | - | TRBV5-6 | TGTGCCAGCAGTACCGGGACTTTTGGGCCACCCCTCCACTTT | CASSTGTFGPPLHF
TRBJ1-2 | - | - | TRBV27 | TGTGCCAGCAGTGAGGATCTGAGGTATGGCTACACCTTC | CASSEDLRYGYTF
TRBJ2-5 | few | - | TRBV27 | TGTGCCAGCAGTTTATCCCCAGGGTCTCTCCAAGAGACCCAGTACTTC | CASSLSPGSLQETQYF
TRBJ2-1 | many | - | TRBV12-5 | TGTGCTAGTGGTTTGGACGGGGTGTCCTACAATGAGCAGTTCTTC | CASGLDGVSYNEQFF
TRBJ1-2 | - | - | TRBV5-8 | TGTGCCAGCAGCTTAAGCGGTCAGGTTGAGGGTTTCGCCTTC | CASSLSGQVEGFAF
TRBJ2-3 | - | - | TRBV25-1 | TGTGCCAGCAGTGAGGGGGCGAGGGGGACAGATACGCAGTATTTT | CASSEGARGTDTQYF
TRBJ2-7 | - | - | TRBV14 | TGTGCCAGCAGCCGCCAAGGGGGCTACGAGCAGTACTTC | CASSRQGGYEQYF